The entry below describes one TCR beta chain. What it binds is unknown. The length of the CDR3 is 13 residues. Germline values: CDR1 SGDLS, CDR2 YYNGEE. V was shortened by 2 bases and J by 0 bases, with 2 bases between the two germline ends. The entry originates in a study of OX40 agonist ivuxolimab in advanced cancers. Study summary: Patients received intravenous ivuxolimab every 2 weeks at 0.01 to 10 mg/kg. The study reported partial responses in three patients: one hepatocellular carcinoma, two cutaneous melanoma.

Study-wide results and caveats: With doses of 0.1-3.0 mg/kg, partial responders showed among the lowest clonal expansion. Average numbers of expanded clones were greater in CD8+ T cells than in CD4+.

The repertoire was sequenced with immunoSEQ multiplex PCR; TCRdb's copy has only in-frame clones and lacks some. The top ten clones hold 1.5% to 2% of a sample with roughly 46,000 clones, 82% of them seen once. The sequencing here drew on CD4+ or CD8+ T cells sorted from blood, taken in a trial of the OX40 agonist ivuxolimab. This receptor was obtained from an adult with an advanced solid tumor such as melanoma, head and neck, liver or kidney cancer. The chain combines TRBV9 with TRBJ2-2; D gene unclear. CDR3 amino acids: CASSVTNTGELFF. The CDR3 nucleotides are TGTGCCAGCAGCGTTACGAACACCGGGGAGCTGTTTTTT.